This T cell receptor beta chain was profiled in a study of beta chain features in type 1 diabetes (dated by TCRdb to the late 2010s). Regarding the research as a whole: Patients and healthy donors did not differ in mean age, gender distribution, total cell number or subset yield. Across all samples, almost 110 million sorted cells were examined, and cell number per subset correlated strongly with RNA yield. The study compared the TCRB repertoires of sorted circulating CD4+ T cell subsets in recently diagnosed type 1 diabetes patients with those in matched healthy donors. Naive and central memory subsets were obtained from all 30 or so donors, but regulatory and stem cell-like memory subsets were isolated from only 8 patients and about 8 healthy donors. Overall study results and their limits: HLA sub-analyses involved small numbers of individuals, so any influence of HLA type on TCRB rearrangement remained unresolved. PCR may preferentially amplify shorter templates, but because patient and control samples were amplified and corrected together, any resulting skew would affect both groups equally. Naive, central memory and regulatory TCRB repertoires appeared to be more similar among patients than among healthy donors. Type 1 diabetes patients showed a moderate but significant shortening of TCRB CDR3 length in all four CD4+ subsets. At VDJ recombination sites, type 1 diabetes patients had fewer insertions and more deleted nucleotides, which implies abnormalities in thymic rearrangement. Because cDNA rather than genomic DNA was sequenced, highly expressing activated cells could have been over-represented, although no difference in activation and CD3 levels was found between groups.

From cysteine to phenylalanine, the CDR3 is 15 amino acids long. Of the read, only the CDR3 DNA is kept; its 45 bases are in frame from base 1. V trim: 5 bases; J trim: 7 bases; unmatched bases: 6. From the germline V gene, CDR1 is SNHLY and CDR2 is FYNNEI. From each donor, a single peripheral blood sample of 100 to 150 mL on average was drawn into heparinised tubes. Naive, central memory, regulatory and stem cell-like memory CD4+ T cells were sorted on a BD FACSAria II using a panel including CD45RO, CCR7, CD25, CD127, CD95 and CD27. Every sorted population had a purity above 95%. Right away, PBMCs were isolated by Lymphoprep density gradient centrifugation and were stained directly, with no culture step. So that batch effects would be minimized, each experiment stained and sorted samples in pairs, pairing one healthy donor with one patient. The High Capacity cDNA Reverse Transcription Kit was used to reverse transcribe all of the isolated RNA, meaning that expressed TCRB transcripts were what got sequenced. Deep immunoSEQ sequencing was applied to naive, central memory and regulatory T cell samples, giving an average of roughly 3.6 million total reads per sample. Sorted cells were lysed in RLT buffer and RNA was extracted with DNase-treated RNeasy Micro or Mini kits, depending on cell number. Each cell subset was processed on its own to prevent cross-contamination, while patient and healthy donor samples were processed together. The immunoSEQ multiplex PCR was used to amplify TCRB sequences from cDNA, generating 87-bp fragments that spanned the CDR3 region. Sequencing of the amplicons was done on the Illumina HiSeq platform. From the authors' description of their analysis: Synthetic template baselines were used to correct PCR bias computationally, reads within Hamming distance 2 were collapsed together, and singletons that could not be merged were discarded. Reads were aligned against IMGT to assign V, D and J genes, CDR3 length and insertions or deletions at six rearrangement sites. Clonotype counts were normalized to sorted cell number within each subset before computing true diversity and Gini coefficients with the tcR R package. The overlap coefficient, calculated on TCRB nucleotide sequences, was used to measure repertoire sharing. TCRdb stores this immuneACCESS table with in-frame sequences only. Part of the clones is absent; in the studies checked, under half of the shortfall reflects unresolved V genes, and no reason is known for the rest. The DNA was the basis for D and trimming; V, J and clone size are from that table. Across this sample there are about 130,000 clones, with around a tenth seen only once. The ten biggest clones cover roughly 0.7% of the sample.

This clone was seen a few times. No cognate antigen has been identified for it. The input lacks base qualities; no much larger clone sits a single base away. The receptor was derived from a man younger than 35 in good health. Recombination joined TRBV2 with TRBJ1-6; 9 central nucleotides agree with TRBD1. The sample comprised central memory CD4+ T cells from blood. CDR3 region: CASSPRTGDNSPLHF. The sequence in DNA is TGTGCCAGCAGTCCCCGGACAGGGGACAATTCACCCCTCCACTTT. When the CDR3 is completed using the reference TRBV2 and TRBJ1-6 genes on either side, the full variable domain is EPEVTQTPSHQVTQMGQEVILRCVPISNHLYFYWYRQILGQKVEFLVSFYNNEISEKSEIFDDQFSVERPDGSNFTLKIRSTKLEDSAMYFCASSPRTGDNSPLHFGNGTRLTVT.